Detailed here is one TCR beta chain. From germline, CDR1 is SGHRS and CDR2 YFSETQ. The CDR3 is made up of 14 amino acids. Trimming shortened V by 4 bases and J by 1 base, and 11 bases separated the two germline ends. Sequencing used immunoSEQ multiplex PCR; TCRdb keeps in-frame clones, though not all of them. Among over 35,000 clones listed, 87% were seen once. The sample's time point: naive CD8 control sorted from an acute-time-point sample. The sample originates from a study of CD8 T cells in acute hepatitis C reinfection. Study-level background: Sequences come from NS3-1073-specific CD8+ T cells, during acute infection and after clearance.

The sequence came from a man aged 25 to 40 with chronic hepatitis C. What was sequenced was naive CD8+ T cells from PBMCs. The chain uses TRBV5-1 and TRBJ2-5, with a tentative D call TRBD1 (6 bases). The CDR3: CASSRGRGQETQYF. The CDR3 bases are TGCGCCAGCAGCCGAGGCAGGGGCCAAGAGACCCAGTACTTC. The full variable domain, in which reference TRBV5-1 and TRBJ2-5 provide the parts outside the CDR3, is KAGVTQTPRYLIKTRGQQVTLSCSPISGHRSVSWYQQTPGQGLQFLFEYFSETQRNKGNFPGRFSGRQFSNSRSEMNVSTLELGDSALYLCASSRGRGQETQYFGPGTRLLVL.